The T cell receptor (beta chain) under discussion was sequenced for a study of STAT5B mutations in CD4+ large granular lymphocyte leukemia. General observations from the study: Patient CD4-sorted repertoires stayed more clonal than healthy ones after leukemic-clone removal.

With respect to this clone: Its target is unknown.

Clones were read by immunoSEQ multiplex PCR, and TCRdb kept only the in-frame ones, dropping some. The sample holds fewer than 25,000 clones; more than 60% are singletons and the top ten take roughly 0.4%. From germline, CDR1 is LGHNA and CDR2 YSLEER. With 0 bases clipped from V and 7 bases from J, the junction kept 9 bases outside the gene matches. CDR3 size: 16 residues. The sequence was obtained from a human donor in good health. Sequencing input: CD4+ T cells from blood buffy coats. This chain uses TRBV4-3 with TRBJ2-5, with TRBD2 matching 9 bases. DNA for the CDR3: TGCGCCAGCAGCCAAGATACACTAGCGGGCGGTTTGACCCAGTACTTC. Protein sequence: CASSQDTLAGGLTQYF.